One and the same sample provided the 13 T cell receptor beta chains below, sequenced in a study of T cell repertoires in cytomegalovirus infection. TCRdb called the reads again in MiXCR, with one record for every CDR3 protein. This sample has approximately 910,000 distinct CDR3 sequences; about a third occur once, and the top ten carry about an eighth. Their recognized antigens are unknown. This specimen was cultured CD8+ T cells from PBMCs, taken from culture after CMV antigen stimulation. The receptors shown here come from a human donor in good health (CMV status not recorded). Some clones in this sample may be carry-over from other donors' samples.

The table lists this clonotype with a few counts. The V gene is TRBV4-1, the J gene TRBJ2-1, with D unresolved. The CDR3 has 16 amino acids. Germline CDR1 is MGHRA and CDR2 is YSYEKL. V lost 0 bases and J 2 bases, leaving 11 bases between the germline ends. CDR3 DNA: TGCGCCAGCAGCCAAGAGGTGGCTAGAACCTACAATGAGCAGTTCTTC. Translating gives CASSQEVARTYNEQFF.

This clonotype was detected once. The chain joins TRBV7-6 to TRBJ2-7; D unclear. CDR3 size: 15 residues. Trimming took off 0 bases at V and 2 bases at J, with 11 bases between the two ends. The germline gives CDR1 SGHVS, CDR2 FNYEAQ. CDR3 residues: CASSLARSSPYEQYF. The CDR3 region has the DNA TGTGCCAGCAGCTTAGCGAGAAGCAGTCCCTACGAGCAGTACTTC.

This clonotype was observed a handful of times. The V call is TRBV6-2 or TRBV6-3, the J call TRBJ2-7, with D perhaps matching TRBD1 (5 bases). This CDR3 comprises 14 residues. Trimming cost V 4 bases and J 0 bases, with 10 bases left between them. Per germline, CDR1 MNHEY and CDR2 SVGEGT. The CDR3 DNA reads as TGTGCCAGCAGTTCAAGACAGAGCTCCTACGAGCAGTACGTC. Protein sequence: CASSSRQSSYEQYV.

A single count supports this clonotype. This chain connects TRBV6-2 or TRBV6-3 to TRBJ1-6, with 9 nucleotides matching TRBD1. The CDR3 is 13 amino acids. The germline gives CDR1 MNHEY, CDR2 SVGEGT. V shed 4 bases, J shed 15 bases, and the junction held 7 bases outside the gene matches. The CDR3 sequence: CASSSRDRDLLHF. The CDR3 DNA is TGTGCCAGCAGTTCCCGGGACAGGGATCTCCTCCACTTT.

This clonotype was recorded a few times. The chain uses TRBV7-2 and TRBJ2-5, with 10 bases fitting TRBD2. The CDR3 is 15 amino acids. The germline gives CDR1 SGHTA, CDR2 FQGNSA. With V trimmed by 3 bases and J by 4 bases, 5 bases remained unmatched. CDR3 protein: CASSLERGGRETQYF. As DNA, the CDR3 is TGTGCCAGCAGCTTGGAGCGGGGGGGCAGAGAGACCCAGTACTTC.

There are a few counts of this clonotype. Written as DNA, the CDR3 is TGTGCCAGCAGCAAATATAAGACAGGGGGCTCCAACACTGAAGCTTTCTTT. It codes for CASSKYKTGGSNTEAFF. The chain has TRBV6-5 and TRBJ1-1; 10 nucleotides agree with TRBD1. The V gene's germline CDR1 is MNHEY and CDR2 SVGAGI. J lost 2 bases, V lost 6 bases, and 12 bases had no gene match. The CDR3 totals 17 residues.

V usage is TRBV19 and J usage is TRBJ1-1, with 8 positions matching TRBD1. Germline CDR1 LNHDA, CDR2 SQIVND (reference sequence). The length of the CDR3 is 15 residues. V lost 5 bases and J lost 5; bases outside the gene matches: 10. CDR3 loop: CASSVIRYRGTEAFF. DNA of the CDR3: TGTGCCAGTAGTGTTATCAGGTACAGGGGGACTGAAGCTTTCTTT.

This chain uses TRBV19 with TRBJ2-5; D may be TRBD1 (7 bases). CDR3 length: 15 amino acids. V was cut by 5 bases and J by 2 bases, with 15 bases left in between. In germline, CDR1 is LNHDA, CDR2 SQIVND (reference sequence). CDR3 amino acids: CASSVQGRFQETQYF. CDR3 DNA: TGTGCCAGTAGTGTACAGGGGAGGTTTCAAGAGACCCAGTACTTC.

The V and J genes are TRBV7-3 and TRBJ1-1; perhaps TRBD1 as D (5 bases). The CDR3 is made up of 14 amino acids. Germline assignment: CDR1 SGHTA and CDR2 FQGTGA. V was trimmed by 2 bases and J by 6 bases, leaving 13 bases between them. The CDR3 protein is CASSLAGNLPEAFF. The CDR3 nucleotides are TGTGCCAGCAGCTTAGCAGGGAATCTGCCTGAAGCTTTCTTT. Combining the CDR3 with reference TRBV7-3 and TRBJ1-1 gives the whole variable domain GAGVSQTPSNKVTEKGKYVELRCDPISGHTALYWYRQSLGQGPEFLIYFQGTGAADDSGLPNDRFFAVRPEGSVSTLKIQRTERGDSAVYLCASSLAGNLPEAFFGQGTRLTVV.

The V gene is TRBV15, the J gene TRBJ2-1; 7 bases map to TRBD2. CDR3 size: 22 residues. V dropped 6 bases and J dropped 3; count of bases not matched to a gene: 29. Germline V CDR1 and CDR2: LNHNV, YYDKDF (reference sequence). CDR3 loop: CATRPDGLAVASLTTNYNEQFF. The CDR3 nucleotides are TGTGCCACCAGACCCGATGGCCTAGCGGTTGCTAGCCTCACCACCAACTACAATGAGCAGTTCTTC.

The chain has TRBV6-2 or TRBV6-3 and TRBJ2-5; 8 bases map to TRBD2. The CDR3 is 15 residues long. Germline V gene data show CDR1 as MNHEY and CDR2 as SVGEGT. The ends lost 4 bases at V and 1 base at J; junction bases unmatched: 5. CDR3 in amino acids: CASSWSGGSQETQYF. CDR3 coding DNA: TGTGCCAGCAGTTGGAGCGGGGGCAGCCAAGAGACCCAGTACTTC.

This clonotype was picked up many times. The V and J genes are TRBV7-2 and TRBJ1-5; D possibly corresponds to TRBD1 (6 bases). The CDR3 length is 16 residues. Trimming shortened V by 2 bases and J by 1 base, and 12 bases separated the two germline ends. Germline V CDR1 and CDR2: SGHTA, FQGNSA. The CDR3 loop reads CASSLRVGGSNQPQHF. In nucleotides, the CDR3 is TGTGCCAGCAGCTTAAGAGTGGGGGGCAGCAATCAGCCCCAGCATTTT. Together with reference TRBV7-2 and TRBJ1-5, the CDR3 gives the full variable domain: GAGVSQSPSNKVTEKGKDVELRCDPISGHTALYWYRQSLGQGLEFLIYFQGNSAPDKSGLPSDRFSAERTGGSVSTLTIQRTQQEDSAVYLCASSLRVGGSNQPQHFGDGTRLSIL.

This chain links TRBV6-4 with TRBJ2-1, with D unclear. Germline assignment: CDR1 MRHNA and CDR2 SNTAGT. V dropped 0 bases and J dropped 12 bases, with 15 bases sitting between them. The CDR3 sequence is 14 residues long. CDR3 bases: TGTGCCAGCAGTGACTCGTCTATGGGCTCTCGGCAGTTCTTC. Encoded protein: CASSDSSMGSRQFF.